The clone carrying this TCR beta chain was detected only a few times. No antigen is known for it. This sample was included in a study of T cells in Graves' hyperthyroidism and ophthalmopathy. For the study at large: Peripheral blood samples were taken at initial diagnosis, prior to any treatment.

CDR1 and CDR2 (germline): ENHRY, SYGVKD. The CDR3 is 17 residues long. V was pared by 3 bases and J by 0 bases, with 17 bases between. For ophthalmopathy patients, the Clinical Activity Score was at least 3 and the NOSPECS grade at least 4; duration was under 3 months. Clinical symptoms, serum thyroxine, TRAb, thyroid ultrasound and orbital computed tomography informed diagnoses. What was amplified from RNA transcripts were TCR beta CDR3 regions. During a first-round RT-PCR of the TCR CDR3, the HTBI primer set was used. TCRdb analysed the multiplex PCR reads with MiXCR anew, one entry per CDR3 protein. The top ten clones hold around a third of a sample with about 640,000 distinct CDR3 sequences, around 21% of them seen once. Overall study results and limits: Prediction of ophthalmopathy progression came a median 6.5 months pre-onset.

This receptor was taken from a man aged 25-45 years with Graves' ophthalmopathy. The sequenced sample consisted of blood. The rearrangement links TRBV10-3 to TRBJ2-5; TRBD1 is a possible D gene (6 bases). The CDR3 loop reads CAISDDRTAWYQETQYF. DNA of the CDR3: TGTGCCATCAGTGACGACAGGACTGCGTGGTACCAAGAGACCCAGTACTTC.